This TCR beta chain was sequenced in a study of early T cells in non-severe SARS-CoV-2 infection (dated by TCRdb to the early 2020s). In terms of the full investigation: Bulk RNA from unsorted whole blood was used for TCR sequencing, so alpha and beta chains could not be paired.

This clonotype was counted between two and nine times. Its recognized antigen is unknown. Base quality data are lacking; no much larger clone is found one base away. The method behind the library was 5' RACE. Sequencing took place on a NextSeq 500. Unique molecular identifiers were attached to individual cDNA molecules in the TCR library protocol so that sequencing error and PCR bias could be corrected. Sequencing covered both TCR alpha and beta chains, and within each sample the abundances of alpha and beta sequences were tightly co-correlated. The authors' analysis ran thus. Decombinator V4 was used to annotate the V gene, J gene and CDR3 of the TCR sequences. TCRs were defined as expanded if a significant change between any two time points was detected under a Poisson model with p below 0.0001. Abundances of TCRs were expressed as counts per million after normalisation to the total number of TCRs sequenced in each sample. TRAV1-2 paired with TRAJ12, TRAJ20 or TRAJ33 defined MAIT TCRs, while TRAV10 paired with TRAJ18 defined iNKT TCRs. VDJdb, accessed on 1 November 2021, was searched for TCRs annotated for CMV, EBV and SARS-CoV-2, and TCRs annotated for more than one antigen were excluded. Through fastp at Q25 and MiXCR, TCRdb rebuilt clones from the public reads, retaining in-frame beta chains. For every CDR3 protein sequence, its rows merge into one entry that carries the most common genes and DNA. What appears here as the V and J calls and clone size reflects TCRdb's work, not the paper's. Present in this sample are some 120,000 distinct CDR3 sequences, 14% to 15% of which were seen just once. The top ten clones comprise 21% of the sample.

The study was a case-control design nested within a healthcare worker cohort in London, UK, with weekly nasopharyngeal swab PCR tests and blood sampling. Healthcare workers were recruited during the week of the UK lockdown, between 23 and 31 March 2020, and followed weekly for up to roughly 15 weeks. The CDR3 measures 14 amino acids from cysteine to phenylalanine. The only DNA kept is the CDR3, 42 bases in frame from the first base. V loses 6 bases of germline sequence and J loses 9 bases, and the interval between the two ends is 18 bases. CDR1 and CDR2 are drawn from the germline V gene (reference sequence): LNHDA, SQIVND. Study-level results and caveats: VDJdb matching was skewed toward anti-spike CD8 responses and likely underestimated virus-specific expansions by missing private and CD4 specificities.

The sequenced sample was whole blood. The sequence came from an adult who was a healthcare worker with PCR-confirmed SARS-CoV-2 infection or an uninfected control (not recorded which). The receptor chain draws on TRBV19 and TRBJ1-5; the D gene is unclear. The nucleotide sequence is given as TGTGCCAGTAGCAGTCAGGCCATTTTTCTGCCCCAGCATTTT. It translates as CASSSQAIFLPQHF.